This TCR beta chain emerged from a study of T-cell memory formation after mild COVID-19. Per the germline V gene, CDR1 is SEHNR and CDR2 is FQNEAQ (reference sequence). Trimming at V came to 0 bases and at J to 6 bases, leaving 3 bases not matched to a gene. The CDR3 extends over 15 amino acids. General study results and limits: CD4+ contracting clones lay mainly in CM and EM, CD8+ ones in EMRA.

This clonotype was found many times. Its target is not known. TCRdb reprocessed the 5' RACE reads with MiXCR, giving one entry per CDR3 protein. There are approximately 500,000 distinct CDR3 sequences in the sample; approximately 23% occur only once, and around 12% lies in the top ten. Sequencing used PBMCs or a T cell subset sorted from them (not recorded which). This sequence originates from an adult woman who had mild COVID-19 (a few samples of this study predate the infection). Cell type and time point are not known. The chain employs TRBV7-9 and TRBJ2-1, with 9 bases that match TRBD2. CDR3 residues: CASSLASGRLNEQFF. The CDR3 nucleotides read TGTGCCAGCAGCTTAGCTAGCGGGAGACTCAATGAGCAGTTCTTC. Supplemented by reference TRBV7-9 and TRBJ2-1, the full variable domain reads DTGVSQNPRHKITKRGQNVTFRCDPISEHNRLYWYRQTLGQGPEFLTYFQNEAQLEKSRLLSDRFSAERPKGSFSTLEIQRTEQGDSAMYLCASSLASGRLNEQFFGPGTRLTVL.